Sequencing of this T cell receptor beta chain was carried out in a study of immune evolution from preneoplasia to lung adenocarcinoma. Study in general: HLA loss of heterozygosity: under 7.5% AIS, around 16% MIA, approximately 35% ADC, none AAH.

CDR1 GTSNPN and CDR2 SVGIG come from the germline V gene (reference sequence). This CDR3 has 15 residues. The V end was cut by 3 bases, the J end by 0 bases, with 12 bases between. The method was immunoSEQ multiplex PCR; TCRdb's version includes in-frame clones alone and lacks a portion of them. This table has some 9,000 clones, 75% to 85% appearing once. The clonotype originates from a person aged 65 to 85 with lung adenocarcinoma. The sequenced sample consisted of FFPE lung adenocarcinoma in situ tissue. This sequence joins TRBV30 and TRBJ1-3; D is perhaps TRBD1 (6 bases). The CDR3 nucleotides are TGTGCCTGGAGCAGAACAGGGACCTCTGGAAACACCATATATTTT. Translation gives CAWSRTGTSGNTIYF.